These 28 T cell receptor beta chains share one sample of origin, sequenced in a study of blood T cell repertoires in COVID-19. TCRdb's table, derived via immunoSEQ multiplex PCR, lists solely in-frame clones and lacks some. The repertoire includes around 60,000 clones, 75% to 90% of them detected once, and 1.3% sits in the top ten. The specimen sequenced was peripheral blood. The receptors stem from a woman of 80 years or more with acute or convalescent COVID-19.

This chain joins TRBV3-1 (or the pseudogene TRBV3-2) and TRBJ2-6, with TRBD1 matching 8 bases. Losses at the gene ends were 7 bases for V and 3 bases for J; bases not matched to a gene: 11. This CDR3 region has 17 residues. CDR1 LGHDT and CDR2 YNNKEL come from the germline V gene (reference sequence). The CDR3 nucleotides are TGTGCCAGCACCACCTGGACAGGGTTGGGTGGGGCCAACGTCCTGACTTTC. It codes for CASTTWTGLGGANVLTF.

This clone showed up just once. This chain joins TRBV10-3 and TRBJ2-5; TRBD2 matches 9 bases. This CDR3 spans 15 amino acids. Germline loops: CDR1 ENHRY, CDR2 SYGVKD. With V trimmed by 4 bases and J by 1 base, 4 bases remained unmatched. The CDR3 region has the DNA TGTGCCATCAGTGGTAGCGGGAGTTCCCAAGAGACCCAGTACTTC. Translating it yields CAISGSGSSQETQYF.

The chain recombines TRBV19 with TRBJ1-2; TRBD1 matches at 11 bases. Germline CDR1 is LNHDA and CDR2 is SQIVND (reference sequence). V lost 7 bases to trimming and J lost 1 base; unmatched junction nucleotides: 5. The CDR3 covers 15 residues. In DNA form, the CDR3 reads TGTGCCAGTAACCCGGACAGGGGGCTTAACTATGGCTACACCTTC. Residues: CASNPDRGLNYGYTF.

V gene TRBV18 combines with J gene TRBJ1-5; D not certain. The ends were cut back, 3 bases at V and 7 bases at J, with 13 bases in the middle. The germline gives CDR1 KGHSH, CDR2 LQKENI. The CDR3 has 14 amino acids. The CDR3 DNA follows: TGTGCCAGCTCACCCCGGGGAAGGGAACAGCCCCAGCATTTT. Encoded protein: CASSPRGREQPQHF.

The chain is built from TRBV7-3 and TRBJ1-1; 7 nucleotides line up with TRBD1. The germline V gene has CDR1 SGHTA and CDR2 FQGTGA. The CDR3 runs 13 residues. Trimming cost V 6 bases and J 4 bases; bases outside gene matches: 5. The CDR3 coding sequence is TGTGCCAGCAGTTCGACAGGGTTCACTGAAGCTTTCTTT. Its protein product is CASSSTGFTEAFF.

V gene TRBV2 combines with J gene TRBJ1-1, with 8 bases matching TRBD1. Per germline, CDR1 SNHLY and CDR2 FYNNEI. This CDR3 is 14 amino acids long. Unmatched junction bases numbered 4, after V lost 3 bases and J lost 4 bases. This chain's CDR3 is CASSDTGGFTEAFF. The CDR3 bases are TGTGCCAGCAGTGATACAGGGGGGTTCACTGAAGCTTTCTTT.

The chain links TRBV5-1 to TRBJ2-1; 9 positions agree with TRBD1. This CDR3 spans 16 amino acids. V lost 4 bases, J lost 1 base, and 6 bases stayed unmatched. Germline V gene sequence: CDR1 SGHRS, CDR2 YFSETQ. The CDR3 sequence is CASSLRDRASYNEQFF. The DNA for the CDR3 is TGCGCCAGCAGCCTCCGGGACAGGGCTTCCTACAATGAGCAGTTCTTC.

J is TRBJ2-7 and V is TRBV15; 11 nucleotides line up with TRBD1. Trimming removed 3 bases from V and 5 bases from J; junction bases left unmatched: 3. The CDR3 consists of 14 residues. Germline CDR1 reads LNHNV; CDR2 reads YYDKDF (reference sequence). Here the CDR3 reads CATSSRDRGDEQYF. In nucleotides, the CDR3 is TGTGCCACCAGCAGCCGGGACAGGGGGGACGAGCAGTACTTC.

This clone was found once. The V and J genes are TRBV30 and TRBJ1-1; D gene ambiguous. The CDR3 contains 10 residues. The V gene's germline CDR1 is GTSNPN and CDR2 SVGIG (reference sequence). With 5 bases removed from V and 10 bases from J, the gap between germline ends came to 11 bases. CDR3 DNA sequence: TGTGCCTGGGGGTTACGGGTAGCTTTCTTT. It is translated as CAWGLRVAFF.

The rearrangement joins TRBV18 to TRBJ2-7; D is unclear. Trimming took 2 bases from V and 3 from J, leaving 11 bases between them. CDR1 and CDR2 from the germline V gene are KGHSH and LQKENI. The CDR3 runs to 14 residues. CDR3 nucleotide sequence: TGTGCCAGCTCACCATCCGTACAGTACTACGAGCAGTACTTC. Protein: CASSPSVQYYEQYF.

This clone has a handful of counts. This chain links TRBV5-1 with TRBJ2-2; 11 bases are shared with TRBD2. This CDR3 contains 16 residues. Germline loops: CDR1 SGHRS, CDR2 YFSETQ. The V segment lost 3 bases and the J segment 0 bases; nucleotides outside the gene matches: 1. The chain's CDR3 is CASSSGLAANTGELFF. CDR3 sequence (DNA): TGCGCCAGCAGCTCGGGACTAGCGGCGAACACCGGGGAGCTGTTTTTT.

The gene calls are TRBV30 and TRBJ1-1; D gene unclear. Germline CDR1 is GTSNPN and CDR2 is SVGIG (reference sequence). The CDR3 spans 13 residues. V was trimmed by 5 bases and J by 0 bases, leaving 10 bases between them. DNA of the CDR3: TGTGCCTGGGGAGACGGGGTGAACACTGAAGCTTTCTTT. It translates to CAWGDGVNTEAFF.

The V gene is TRBV7-3, the J gene TRBJ1-2; 8 positions match TRBD1. Germline V gene lookup returns CDR1 SGHTA and CDR2 FQGTGA. With V trimmed by 0 bases and J by 4 bases, 4 bases remained unmatched. The CDR3 has 15 residues. CDR3 sequence: CASSLTSGQGYGYTF. CDR3 coding DNA: TGTGCCAGCAGCTTAACCTCAGGACAGGGCTATGGCTACACCTTC.

The chain links TRBV5-1 to TRBJ1-2; 10 nucleotides line up with TRBD1. Trimming took 3 bases from V and 6 from J; bases not matched to a gene: 5. From germline, CDR1 is SGHRS and CDR2 YFSETQ. CDR3 size: 14 residues. Here the CDR3 reads CASSSRQGANGYTF. The CDR3 DNA reads as TGCGCCAGCAGCTCTAGACAGGGGGCTAATGGCTACACCTTC.

This chain uses TRBV10-3 with TRBJ1-2; no definite D call. In germline, CDR1 is ENHRY, CDR2 SYGVKD. V lost 0 bases and J lost 8, with 19 bases in between. The CDR3 totals 16 residues. CDR3 nucleotide sequence: TGTGCCATCAGTGAGTCGAGAGGAGGCTCCGAGGAGGGCTACACCTTC. Protein sequence: CAISESRGGSEEGYTF.

The chain links TRBV5-1 to TRBJ2-7, with TRBD2 identical over 12 bases. The germline CDR1 and CDR2 sequences are SGHRS and YFSETQ. J gave up 4 bases and V 4 bases, and 6 bases lay outside the gene matches. This CDR3 region has 15 residues. Written as DNA, the CDR3 is TGCGCCAGCAGCCTAGGGACTAGCGGGTTATACGAGCAGTACTTC. This translates into CASSLGTSGLYEQYF.

V usage is TRBV19 and J usage is TRBJ2-5; 8 bases match TRBD1. With 4 bases clipped from V and 4 bases from J, the junction kept 2 bases outside the gene matches. This CDR3 is built from 13 residues. In germline, CDR1 is LNHDA, CDR2 SQIVND (reference sequence). The CDR3 DNA reads TGTGCCAGTAGTAACGACAGGGGAGAGACCCAGTACTTC. Residues: CASSNDRGETQYF.

The chain employs TRBV12-3 or TRBV12-4 and TRBJ2-1; maybe TRBD1 (6 bases). The CDR3 is made up of 13 amino acids. Trimming stripped 6 bases from V and 8 bases from J, with 14 bases between. Here the CDR3 reads CASRQQGGYEQFF. CDR3 nucleotides: TGTGCCAGCAGACAACAAGGGGGTTATGAGCAGTTCTTC.

The V and J genes are TRBV6-2 or TRBV6-3 and TRBJ2-5; 9 bases fit TRBD1. CDR1 is MNHEY and CDR2 is SVGEGT in the germline V gene. The J segment lost 7 bases and the V segment lost 4 bases, leaving 7 bases of the junction unmatched. There are 14 residues in the CDR3. CDR3: CASSSWTGVGTQYF. CDR3 coding DNA: TGTGCCAGCAGTTCGTGGACAGGGGTGGGGACCCAGTACTTC.

This sequence joins TRBV19 and TRBJ2-7, with TRBD1 matching over 7 bases. Germline CDR1 LNHDA, CDR2 SQIVND (reference sequence). The CDR3 is made up of 14 amino acids. Germline trimming cut 5 bases from V and 2 bases from J; bases unmatched to any gene: 6. The CDR3: CASSPGQQTYEQYF. The CDR3 DNA reads TGTGCCAGTAGTCCGGGACAGCAAACCTACGAGCAGTACTTC.

CDR3 nucleotide sequence: TGTGCCAGTAGCGGACAGGGATTCACAGATACGCAGTATTTT. It yields the protein CASSGQGFTDTQYF. The chain is built from TRBV19 and TRBJ2-3; 8 bases fit TRBD1. Trimming at V came to 6 bases and at J to 2 bases, leaving 4 bases not matched to a gene. CDR1 is LNHDA and CDR2 is SQIVND in the germline V gene (reference sequence). This CDR3 has 14 amino acids.

V is TRBV5-4 and J is TRBJ1-3; D is undetermined. CDR1 and CDR2 (germline): SGHNT, YYREEE (reference sequence). This CDR3 is 15 amino acids long. V was trimmed by 3 bases and J by 0 bases, leaving 10 bases between them. The CDR3 DNA is TGTGCCAGCAGCTCCAGACGGGACTCTGGAAACACCATATATTTT. This translates into CASSSRRDSGNTIYF. Full variable domain (outside the CDR3, taken from reference TRBV5-4 and TRBJ1-3): ETGVTQSPTHLIKTRGQQVTLRCSSQSGHNTVSWYQQALGQGPQFIFQYYREEENGRGNFPPRFSGLQFPNYSSELNVNALELDDSALYLCASSSRRDSGNTIYFGEGSWLTVV.

This clone was observed once. This chain connects TRBV5-1 to TRBJ2-3, with a weak D call TRBD2 (6 bases). In germline, CDR1 is SGHRS, CDR2 YFSETQ. Trimming removed 8 bases from V and 3 bases from J, with 16 bases in between. The CDR3 loop spans 14 amino acids. CDR3 sequence: CASGGSQLTDTQYF. CDR3 coding DNA: TGCGCCAGTGGGGGGAGCCAATTGACAGATACGCAGTATTTT. Full variable domain (outside the CDR3, taken from reference TRBV5-1 and TRBJ2-3): KAGVTQTPRYLIKTRGQQVTLSCSPISGHRSVSWYQQTPGQGLQFLFEYFSETQRNKGNFPGRFSGRQFSNSRSEMNVSTLELGDSALYLCASGGSQLTDTQYFGPGTRLTVL.

The rearrangement joins TRBV5-1 to TRBJ1-1; D is perhaps TRBD1 (5 bases). CDR1 is SGHRS and CDR2 is YFSETQ in the germline V gene. The CDR3 runs 14 residues. Trimming cost V 5 bases and J 4 bases, with 15 bases left between them. The CDR3: CASSMEGTVTEAFF. CDR3 DNA: TGCGCCAGCAGTATGGAGGGGACGGTCACTGAAGCTTTCTTT. The variable domain in full, completed from reference TRBV5-1 and TRBJ1-1, reads KAGVTQTPRYLIKTRGQQVTLSCSPISGHRSVSWYQQTPGQGLQFLFEYFSETQRNKGNFPGRFSGRQFSNSRSEMNVSTLELGDSALYLCASSMEGTVTEAFFGQGTRLTVV.

The CDR3 coding sequence is TGTGCCAGTAGTATCGCGAGACAGTCGTATGGCTACACCTTC. Its protein product is CASSIARQSYGYTF. The V gene is TRBV19, the J gene TRBJ1-2; possible D gene TRBD1, 5 bases. V was trimmed by 3 bases and J by 5 bases, leaving 13 bases between them. The CDR3 is 14 amino acids. CDR1 and CDR2 from the germline V gene are LNHDA and SQIVND (reference sequence).

The chain couples TRBV19 to TRBJ1-1; tentatively, D is TRBD1 (6 bases). Germline CDR1 LNHDA, CDR2 SQIVND (reference sequence). CDR3 length: 13 amino acids. V lost 6 bases and J lost 0, with 8 bases in between. The CDR3 nucleotides read TGTGCCAGTAGGAACAGGGTGAACACTGAAGCTTTCTTT. Translated, it gives CASRNRVNTEAFF. Together with reference TRBV19 and TRBJ1-1, the CDR3 gives the full variable domain: DGGITQSPKYLFRKEGQNVTLSCEQNLNHDAMYWYRQDPGQGLRLIYYSQIVNDFQKGDIAEGYSVSREKKESFPLTVTSAQKNPTAFYLCASRNRVNTEAFFGQGTRLTVV.

The rearrangement joins TRBV10-3 to TRBJ1-2, with D maybe TRBD1 (5 bases). V was cut by 3 bases and J by 6 bases, with 11 bases left in between. The CDR3 totals 13 residues. The germline gives CDR1 ENHRY, CDR2 SYGVKD. The CDR3 here is CAISDRTQDGYTF. The CDR3 coding sequence is TGTGCCATCAGTGACAGGACACAGGATGGCTACACCTTC.

The V gene is TRBV7-2, the J gene TRBJ2-3, with 7 nucleotides matching TRBD2. V was clipped by 1 base and J by 10 bases; unmatched bases: 11. Per germline, CDR1 SGHTA and CDR2 FQGNSA. The CDR3 spans 15 residues. The CDR3 is CASSLEAGALIAQYF. The CDR3 DNA follows: TGTGCCAGCAGCTTAGAGGCGGGAGCTCTTATTGCGCAGTATTTT.